This TCR beta chain is drawn from a study of blood T cell repertoires in COVID-19. In the study overall: T cells, B-cell-depleted T cells, or PBMCs supplied cDNA or gDNA.

Germline V gives CDR1 LNHDA, CDR2 SQIVND (reference sequence). CDR3 length: 13 residues. Trimming removed 3 bases at V and 1 base at J, with 6 bases between. The protocol was immunoSEQ multiplex PCR, while the TCRdb copy is restricted to in-frame clones and leaves out a portion. Of 200,000 to 250,000 clones listed, around 85% are singletons. This receptor was obtained from a woman between 40 and 50 years old with acute COVID-19. The genes are TRBV19 and TRBJ1-1; perhaps TRBD1 as D (5 bases). The sequencing sample was made of PBMCs or T cells enriched from blood (not recorded which). In nucleotides, the CDR3 is TGTGCCAGTAGTATTACAGGGAACACTGAAGCTTTCTTT. It yields the protein CASSITGNTEAFF.